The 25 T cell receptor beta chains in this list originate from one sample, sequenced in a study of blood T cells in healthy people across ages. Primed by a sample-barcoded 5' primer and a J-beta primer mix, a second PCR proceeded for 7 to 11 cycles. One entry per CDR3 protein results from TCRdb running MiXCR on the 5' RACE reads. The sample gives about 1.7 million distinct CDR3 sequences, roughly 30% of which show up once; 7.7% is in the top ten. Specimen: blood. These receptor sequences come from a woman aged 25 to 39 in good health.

The CDR3 reads CSVSPLEGEQFF. The DNA for the CDR3 is TGCAGCGTTTCACCCCTGGAGGGTGAGCAGTTCTTC. The V gene is TRBV29-1, the J gene TRBJ2-1; tentative D call: TRBD2 (6 bases). Trimming left V 5 bases short and J 9 bases short, with 14 bases between. Germline values: CDR1 SQVTM, CDR2 ANQGSEA. The CDR3 totals 12 residues.

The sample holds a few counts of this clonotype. CDR3 sequence reads: CASRIPGGPYTEAFF. The DNA of the CDR3 is TGTGCCAGCAGGATCCCAGGGGGCCCGTACACTGAAGCTTTCTTT. The chain couples TRBV28 to TRBJ1-1; 8 nucleotides agree with TRBD1. CDR1 is MDHEN, CDR2 SYDVKM, per germline. The CDR3 length is 15 residues. The junction had 9 bases not matched to a gene; V was cut back by 6 bases and J by 3 bases.

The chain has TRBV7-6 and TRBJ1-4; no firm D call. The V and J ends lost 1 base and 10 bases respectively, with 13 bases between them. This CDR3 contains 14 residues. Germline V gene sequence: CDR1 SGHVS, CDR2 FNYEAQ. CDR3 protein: CASSLEGPGGKLFF. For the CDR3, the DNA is TGTGCCAGCAGCTTAGAGGGCCCGGGCGGAAAACTGTTTTTT.

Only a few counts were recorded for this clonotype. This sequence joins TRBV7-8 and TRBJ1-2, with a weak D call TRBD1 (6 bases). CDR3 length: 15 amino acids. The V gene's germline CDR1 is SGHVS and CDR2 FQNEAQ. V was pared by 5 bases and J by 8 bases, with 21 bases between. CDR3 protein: CASSPQGSSRFGYTF. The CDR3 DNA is TGTGCCAGCAGCCCACAGGGTAGCTCTAGGTTCGGCTACACCTTC.

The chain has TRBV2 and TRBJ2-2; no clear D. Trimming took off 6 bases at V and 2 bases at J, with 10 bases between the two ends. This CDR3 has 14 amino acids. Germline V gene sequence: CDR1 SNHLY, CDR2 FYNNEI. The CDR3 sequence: CASRENTNTGELFF. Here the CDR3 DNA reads TGTGCCAGCAGAGAAAACACCAACACCGGGGAGCTGTTTTTT.

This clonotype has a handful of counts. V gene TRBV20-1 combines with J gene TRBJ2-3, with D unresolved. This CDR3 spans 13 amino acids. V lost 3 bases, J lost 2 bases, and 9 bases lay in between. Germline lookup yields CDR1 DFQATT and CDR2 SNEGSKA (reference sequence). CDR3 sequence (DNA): TGCAGTGCTAGTAGTACCCTCACAGATACGCAGTATTTT. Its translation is CSASSTLTDTQYF.

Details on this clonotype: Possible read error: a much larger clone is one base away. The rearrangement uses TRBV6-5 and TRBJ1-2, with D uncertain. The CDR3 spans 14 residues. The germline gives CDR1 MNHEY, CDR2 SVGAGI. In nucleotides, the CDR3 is TGTGCCAGCGGTTACGGCCAGGCTGAGGATGGCTACACCTTC. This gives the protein CASGYGQAEDGYTF.

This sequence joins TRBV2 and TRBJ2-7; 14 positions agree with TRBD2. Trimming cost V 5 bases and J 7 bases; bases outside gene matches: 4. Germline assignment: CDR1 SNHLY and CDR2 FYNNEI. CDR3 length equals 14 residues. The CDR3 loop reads CASSLTSGRGEQYF. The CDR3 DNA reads TGTGCCAGCAGTTTGACTAGCGGGAGGGGGGAGCAGTACTTC.

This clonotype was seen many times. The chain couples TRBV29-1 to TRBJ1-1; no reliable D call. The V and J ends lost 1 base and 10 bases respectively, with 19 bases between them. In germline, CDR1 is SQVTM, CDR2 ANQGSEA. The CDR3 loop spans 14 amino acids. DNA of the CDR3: TGCAGCGTTGAAGGGCTCGGCAGAAGTCTCGGAGCTTTCTTT. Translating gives CSVEGLGRSLGAFF.

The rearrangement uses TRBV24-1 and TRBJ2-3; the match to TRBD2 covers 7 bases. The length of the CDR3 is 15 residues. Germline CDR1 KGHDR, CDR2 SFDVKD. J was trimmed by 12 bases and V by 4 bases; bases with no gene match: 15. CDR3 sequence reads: CATSDRGTTRGDQYF. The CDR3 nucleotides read TGTGCCACCAGTGACCGCGGGACTACCCGGGGGGACCAGTATTTT.

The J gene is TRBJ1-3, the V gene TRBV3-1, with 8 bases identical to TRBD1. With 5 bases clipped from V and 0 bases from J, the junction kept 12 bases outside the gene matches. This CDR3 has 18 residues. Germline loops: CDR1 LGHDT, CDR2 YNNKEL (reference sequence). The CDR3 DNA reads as TGTGCCAGCAGCGCCCCAGGGGGCCGGTCTAGCTCTGGAAACACCATATATTTT. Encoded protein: CASSAPGGRSSSGNTIYF. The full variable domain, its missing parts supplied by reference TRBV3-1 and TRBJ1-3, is DTAVSQTPKYLVTQMGNDKSIKCEQNLGHDTMYWYKQDSKKFLKIMFSYNNKELIINETVPNRFSPKSPDKAHLNLHINSLELGDSAVYFCASSAPGGRSSSGNTIYFGEGSWLTVV.

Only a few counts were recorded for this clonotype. The CDR3 region has the DNA TGCGCCAGCAGCCAAGAAGGCACATTGGGGAACACTGAAGCTTTCTTT. Translated: CASSQEGTLGNTEAFF. The genes are TRBV4-1 and TRBJ1-1; D is uncertain. V lost 0 bases and J lost 1, with 12 bases in between. Germline CDR1 is MGHRA and CDR2 is YSYEKL. The CDR3 loop spans 16 amino acids.

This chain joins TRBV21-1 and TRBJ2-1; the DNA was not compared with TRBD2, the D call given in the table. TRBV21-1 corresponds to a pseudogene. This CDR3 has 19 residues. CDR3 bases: TGTGCCAGCAGCAAAGAAGTCGGCGGTAGCGGGAGGGCCTCCAATGAGCAGTTCTTC. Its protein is CASSKEVGGSGRASNEQFF.

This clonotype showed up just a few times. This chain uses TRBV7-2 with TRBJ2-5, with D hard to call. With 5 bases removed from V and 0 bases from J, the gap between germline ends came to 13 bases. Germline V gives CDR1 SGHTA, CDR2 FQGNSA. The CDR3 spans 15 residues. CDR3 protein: CASSESLQYQETQYF. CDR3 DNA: TGTGCCAGCAGCGAGAGCCTCCAGTACCAAGAGACCCAGTACTTC.

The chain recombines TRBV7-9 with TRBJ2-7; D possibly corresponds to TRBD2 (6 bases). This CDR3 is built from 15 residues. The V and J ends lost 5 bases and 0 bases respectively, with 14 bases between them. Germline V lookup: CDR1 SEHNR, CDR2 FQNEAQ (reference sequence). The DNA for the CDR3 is TGTGCCAGCAGCCGGGGGACGCCGAGCTCCTACGAGCAGTACTTC. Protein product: CASSRGTPSSYEQYF.

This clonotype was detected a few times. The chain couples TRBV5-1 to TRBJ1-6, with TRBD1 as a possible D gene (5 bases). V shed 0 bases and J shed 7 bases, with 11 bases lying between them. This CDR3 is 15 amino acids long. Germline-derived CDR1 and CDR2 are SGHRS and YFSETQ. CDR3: CASSLGQNSNSPLHF. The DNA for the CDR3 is TGCGCCAGCAGCTTGGGACAGAACTCCAATTCACCCCTCCACTTT. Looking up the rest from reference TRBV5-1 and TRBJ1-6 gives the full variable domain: KAGVTQTPRYLIKTRGQQVTLSCSPISGHRSVSWYQQTPGQGLQFLFEYFSETQRNKGNFPGRFSGRQFSNSRSEMNVSTLELGDSALYLCASSLGQNSNSPLHFGNGTRLTVT.

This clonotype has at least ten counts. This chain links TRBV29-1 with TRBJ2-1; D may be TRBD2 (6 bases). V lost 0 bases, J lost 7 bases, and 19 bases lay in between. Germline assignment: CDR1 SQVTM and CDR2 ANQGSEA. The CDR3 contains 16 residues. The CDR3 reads CSVEDSGRTLSNEQFF. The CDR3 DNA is TGCAGCGTTGAAGATAGCGGCAGGACTCTTTCGAATGAGCAGTTCTTC.

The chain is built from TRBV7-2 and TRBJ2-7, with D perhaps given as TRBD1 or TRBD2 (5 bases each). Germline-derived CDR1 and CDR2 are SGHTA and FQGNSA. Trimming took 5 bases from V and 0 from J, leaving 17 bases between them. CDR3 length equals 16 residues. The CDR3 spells CASSNIGTPSSYEQYF. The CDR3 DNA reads TGTGCCAGCAGCAACATTGGGACGCCCAGCTCCTACGAGCAGTACTTC.

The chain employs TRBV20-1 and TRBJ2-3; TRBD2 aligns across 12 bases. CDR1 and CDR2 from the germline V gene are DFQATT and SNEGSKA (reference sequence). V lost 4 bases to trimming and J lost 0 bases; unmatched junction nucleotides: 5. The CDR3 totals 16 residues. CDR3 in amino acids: CSAKLAGGLSTDTQYF. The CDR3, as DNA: TGCAGTGCTAAACTAGCGGGGGGCCTAAGCACAGATACGCAGTATTTT.

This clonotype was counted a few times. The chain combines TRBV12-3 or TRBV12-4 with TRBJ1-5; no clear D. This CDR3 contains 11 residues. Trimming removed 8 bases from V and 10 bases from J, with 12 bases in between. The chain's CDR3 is CASCRGPPQHF. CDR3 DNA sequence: TGTGCCAGCTGCCGGGGTCCTCCCCAGCATTTT.

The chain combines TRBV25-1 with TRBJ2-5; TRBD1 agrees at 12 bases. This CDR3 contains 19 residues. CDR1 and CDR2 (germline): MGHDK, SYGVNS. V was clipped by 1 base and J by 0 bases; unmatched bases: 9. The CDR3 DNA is TGTGCCAGCAGTGAATCTGGGACAGGGGGCCGGGGGTACCAAGAGACCCAGTACTTC. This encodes CASSESGTGGRGYQETQYF.

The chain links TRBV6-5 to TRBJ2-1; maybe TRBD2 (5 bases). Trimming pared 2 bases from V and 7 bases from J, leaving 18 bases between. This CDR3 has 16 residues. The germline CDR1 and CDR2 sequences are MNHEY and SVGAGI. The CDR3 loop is CASSYPLGAGGNEQFF. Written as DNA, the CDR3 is TGTGCCAGCAGTTACCCCTTAGGTGCGGGTGGAAATGAGCAGTTCTTC.

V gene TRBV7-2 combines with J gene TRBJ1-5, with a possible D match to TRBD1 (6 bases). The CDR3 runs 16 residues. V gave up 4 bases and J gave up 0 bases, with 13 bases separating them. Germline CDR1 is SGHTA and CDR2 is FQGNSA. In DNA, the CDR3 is TGTGCCAGCAGCTCCGGACAGCTTAATAGCAATCAGCCCCAGCATTTT. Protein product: CASSSGQLNSNQPQHF.

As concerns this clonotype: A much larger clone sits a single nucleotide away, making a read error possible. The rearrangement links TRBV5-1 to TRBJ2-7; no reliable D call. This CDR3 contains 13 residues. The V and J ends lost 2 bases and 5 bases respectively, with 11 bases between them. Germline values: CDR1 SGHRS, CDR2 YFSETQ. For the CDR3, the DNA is TGCGCCAGCAGCTTATGGAGAGAAGACGAGCAGTACTTC. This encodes CASSLWREDEQYF.

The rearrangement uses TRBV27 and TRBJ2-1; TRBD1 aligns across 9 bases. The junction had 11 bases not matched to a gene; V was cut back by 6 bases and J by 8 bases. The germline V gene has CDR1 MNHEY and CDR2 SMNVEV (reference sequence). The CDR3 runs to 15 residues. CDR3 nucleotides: TGTGCCAGCAGCCCCTCGGGACAGGGTAACTATGAGCAGTTCTTC. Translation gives CASSPSGQGNYEQFF.